This T cell receptor beta chain was sequenced in a study of T cell repertoires in ileal Crohn's disease. As for the study in general: Surgery for a complication: stricturing in around 60%, penetrating in about 40%.

The study's findings and limits: Within the first postoperative year, endoscopy came at median approximately 6.7 months.

This sample's time point: neoterminal ileum biopsy at postoperative endoscopy, about 6 months after surgery. V was cut by 6 bases and J by 3 bases, with 15 bases left in between. Germline assignment: CDR1 SNHLY and CDR2 FYNNEI. This CDR3 is built from 15 residues. Repertoires were generated with immunoSEQ multiplex PCR, while TCRdb's copy carries only in-frame clones and drops some. Among about 1,100 clones, around 85% were seen once, and the ten largest hold 4.5%. This clone was counted once. What it binds is not known. Sequencing input: ileal tissue. The clonotype was recovered from an adult with Crohn's disease. The rearrangement links TRBV2 to TRBJ1-5; possible D gene TRBD1, 6 bases. The CDR3: CASSAGQNFNQPQHF. Written as DNA, the CDR3 is TGTGCCAGCAGCGCCGGACAGAATTTCAATCAGCCCCAGCATTTT.